This TCR beta chain was sequenced in a study of blood T cell repertoires in COVID-19. In the study overall: Samples representing acute and convalescent COVID-19 were sourced from the United States, Italy and Spain. From T cells, B-cell-depleted T cells, or PBMCs came the material, which was cDNA or gDNA.

Germline CDR1 reads LNHNV; CDR2 reads YYDKDF (reference sequence). The CDR3 consists of 16 residues. V trimming: 3 bases; J trimming: 5 bases; junction bases outside the gene matches: 12. In the authors' workflow: By means of reference gene primer amplification, nucleated cell counts were estimated. Method: immunoSEQ multiplex PCR; TCRdb's copy keeps in-frame clones and lacks some. Clone size and the V and J calls come from that table; the DNA yielded D and trimming. The sample contains 75,000 to 90,000 clones, approximately 80% of which appear only once. The clonotype comes from a man older than 75 with active or convalescent COVID-19. The specimen sequenced was peripheral blood. V usage is TRBV15 and J usage is TRBJ1-2; 7 bases map to TRBD1. CDR3 amino acids: CATSRDFLDRAYGYTF. DNA for the CDR3: TGTGCCACCAGCAGGGATTTCTTAGACAGGGCGTATGGCTACACCTTC.